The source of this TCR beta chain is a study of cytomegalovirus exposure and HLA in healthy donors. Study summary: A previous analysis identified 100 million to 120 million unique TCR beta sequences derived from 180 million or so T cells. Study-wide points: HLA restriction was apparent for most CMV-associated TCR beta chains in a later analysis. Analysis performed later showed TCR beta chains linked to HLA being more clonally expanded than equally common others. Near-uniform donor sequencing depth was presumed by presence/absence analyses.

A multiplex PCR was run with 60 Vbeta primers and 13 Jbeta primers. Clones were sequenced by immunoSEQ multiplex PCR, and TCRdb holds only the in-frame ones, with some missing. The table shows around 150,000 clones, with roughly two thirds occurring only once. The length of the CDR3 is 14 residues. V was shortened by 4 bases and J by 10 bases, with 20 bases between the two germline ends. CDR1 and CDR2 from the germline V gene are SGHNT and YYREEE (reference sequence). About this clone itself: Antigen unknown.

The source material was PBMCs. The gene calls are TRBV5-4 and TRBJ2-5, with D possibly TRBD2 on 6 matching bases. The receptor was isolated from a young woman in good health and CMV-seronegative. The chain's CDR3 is CASSPDDLPGDQYF. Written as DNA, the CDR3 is TGTGCCAGCAGCCCGGATGATCTCCCGGGGGACCAGTACTTC.